One and the same sample provided the 14 T cell receptor beta chains below, sequenced in a study of blood T cell repertoires in COVID-19. Sequencing was performed with immunoSEQ multiplex PCR; in TCRdb, only in-frame clones are kept and a portion is missing. Of roughly 160,000 clones in the sample, approximately 91% were seen once. The sequencing input was peripheral blood. These receptor sequences come from a man between 18 and 29 years old with acute or convalescent COVID-19.

The V call is TRBV5-1, the J call TRBJ2-7, with D maybe TRBD1 (6 bases). The V end lost 4 bases, the J end lost 2 bases, and 16 bases lay between the germline ends. CDR1 and CDR2 (germline): SGHRS, YFSETQ. This CDR3 spans 15 amino acids. DNA for the CDR3: TGCGCCAGCAGCCCCTTACAGGGATCGCCCTACGAGCAGTACTTC. It specifies CASSPLQGSPYEQYF.

The chain links TRBV2 to TRBJ1-5, with TRBD1 as a possible D gene (5 bases). The CDR3 contains 15 residues. CDR1 and CDR2 (germline): SNHLY, FYNNEI. Trimming removed 4 bases at V and 2 bases at J, with 12 bases between. The CDR3 DNA reads as TGTGCCAGCAGTGGGGCAGGGAAGGGCAATCAGCCCCAGCATTTT. It translates to CASSGAGKGNQPQHF.

This chain uses TRBV6-5 with TRBJ1-1; D might be TRBD1 (6 bases). Per the germline V gene, CDR1 is MNHEY and CDR2 is SVGAGI. Trimming took off 6 bases at V and 3 bases at J, with 11 bases between the two ends. The CDR3 loop spans 13 amino acids. In nucleotides, the CDR3 is TGTGCCAGCAGCAGTCAGGGGTACACTGAAGCTTTCTTT. Encoded protein: CASSSQGYTEAFF.

The chain has TRBV29-1 and TRBJ2-7; possible D gene TRBD1, 6 bases. Germline assignment: CDR1 SQVTM and CDR2 ANQGSEA. The CDR3 runs to 15 residues. The germline V and J ends were trimmed by 6 bases and 0 bases, with 18 bases remaining between them. CDR3 coding DNA: TGCAGCGTCCCCAGGAGGACGGACAGCTCCTACGAGCAGTACTTC. Protein: CSVPRRTDSSYEQYF.

The chain recombines TRBV2 with TRBJ1-3, with D perhaps matching TRBD1 (6 bases). V was clipped by 5 bases and J by 0 bases, with 23 bases between them. Looked up from germline, CDR1 is SNHLY and CDR2 is FYNNEI. The CDR3 runs to 19 residues. In DNA form, the CDR3 reads TGTGCCAGCAGTCGACTCGGGGCGACAGGTGGTTTCTCTGGAAACACCATATATTTT. Amino acid sequence: CASSRLGATGGFSGNTIYF.

The chain couples TRBV21-1 to TRBJ2-3; the D call in the table, TRBD2, was not verified against the DNA. TRBV21-1 is given as a pseudogene. This CDR3 region has 15 residues. The CDR3 bases are TGTGCCAGCAGCAAAGGGACTGAACCCAAAGATACGCAGTATTTT. Encoded protein: CASSKGTEPKDTQYF.

This clone was detected only once. The chain combines TRBV11-2 with TRBJ1-5; TRBD1 matches 7 bases. Germline lookup yields CDR1 SGHAT and CDR2 FQNNGV. The junction had 8 bases not matched to a gene; V was cut back by 5 bases and J by 4 bases. CDR3 size: 15 residues. The CDR3 DNA sequence: TGTGCCAGCAGCCCCGGGACAGTGGGGAATCAGCCCCAGCATTTT. Amino acid sequence: CASSPGTVGNQPQHF.

This clone was detected a few times. V gene TRBV4-2 combines with J gene TRBJ2-3; tentatively, D is TRBD2 (6 bases). The CDR3 spans 16 residues. Looked up from germline, CDR1 is LGHNA and CDR2 is YNFKEQ. V was clipped by 0 bases and J by 2 bases, with 12 bases between them. The CDR3: CASSQEGLANTDTQYF. The CDR3 region has the DNA TGTGCCAGCAGCCAAGAAGGGCTAGCGAACACAGATACGCAGTATTTT.

In DNA form, the CDR3 reads TGTGCCAGCAGCACCCGGGACAGCAAGAACACTGAAGCTTTCTTT. Residues: CASSTRDSKNTEAFF. The chain uses TRBV7-8 and TRBJ1-1, with 7 bases aligning to TRBD1. Germline lookup yields CDR1 SGHVS and CDR2 FQNEAQ. V was pared by 5 bases and J by 1 base, with 7 bases of the junction left unmatched. The CDR3 is made up of 15 amino acids.

The chain is built from TRBV2 and TRBJ1-5; TRBD1 agrees at 7 bases. The CDR3 is 16 amino acids. V trimming: 6 bases; J trimming: 3 bases; junction bases outside the gene matches: 11. In germline, CDR1 is SNHLY, CDR2 FYNNEI. DNA for the CDR3: TGTGCCAGCAGCGGTGGACAGGCATGGTTCAATCAGCCCCAGCATTTT. The encoded protein is CASSGGQAWFNQPQHF.

The chain employs TRBV19 and TRBJ2-2, with 8 bases matching TRBD1. J gave up 4 bases and V 6 bases, and 4 bases lay outside the gene matches. The germline gives CDR1 LNHDA, CDR2 SQIVND (reference sequence). The CDR3 has 14 residues. CDR3 DNA: TGTGCCAGTAGGGAACAGGGGGGCACCGGGGAGCTGTTTTTT. Its protein is CASREQGGTGELFF. The full variable domain, rest sourced from reference TRBV19 and TRBJ2-2, is DGGITQSPKYLFRKEGQNVTLSCEQNLNHDAMYWYRQDPGQGLRLIYYSQIVNDFQKGDIAEGYSVSREKKESFPLTVTSAQKNPTAFYLCASREQGGTGELFFGEGSRLTVL.

The chain combines TRBV7-8 with TRBJ1-2; D not resolved. Germline V gene lookup returns CDR1 SGHVS and CDR2 FQNEAQ. The CDR3 covers 15 residues. V lost 3 bases and J lost 5, with 16 bases in between. Here the CDR3 DNA reads TGTGCCAGCAGCTTTACCCCGGGAGGCCTTTATGGCTACACCTTC. This encodes CASSFTPGGLYGYTF.

This chain uses TRBV3-1 (or the pseudogene TRBV3-2) with TRBJ2-7; tentative D call: TRBD1 (6 bases). The ends were cut back, 4 bases at V and 3 bases at J, with 10 bases in the middle. The CDR3 spans 13 residues. The germline gives CDR1 LGHDT, CDR2 YNNKEL (reference sequence). The CDR3 DNA sequence: TGTGCCAGCAGCCCAGGGGTGGGCTACGAGCAGTACTTC. Protein sequence: CASSPGVGYEQYF.

The V call is TRBV30, the J call TRBJ1-2; D is unresolved. With 4 bases removed from V and 2 bases from J, the gap between germline ends came to 11 bases. This CDR3 is built from 13 residues. From germline, CDR1 is GTSNPN and CDR2 SVGIG (reference sequence). Here the CDR3 reads CAWTYLGNYGYTF. In nucleotides, the CDR3 is TGTGCCTGGACCTACCTAGGAAACTATGGCTACACCTTC.